This T cell receptor beta chain came from a study of cytomegalovirus exposure and HLA in healthy donors (dated by TCRdb to 2016 to 2017). A note on the overall study: An earlier analysis of fewer than 750 of the donors reported roughly 300 Gb of sequence data and some 110 million unique TCR beta sequences obtained from some 200 million T cells. An early release covering more than 500 HLA-typed donors comprised 250 to 350 gigabases of sequencing data and around 80 million unique TCR sequences. Among the roughly 400 genotyped donors, approximately 82% belonged to the genetic ancestry cluster associated with self-reported Caucasian donors. The study was designed to test whether signatures of past pathogen exposure could be identified by cataloging public T cell receptors. Using immunosequencing, the study profiled T cell repertoires from 500 to 800 subjects and related those repertoires to cytomegalovirus serostatus. In addition to the first cohort of around 670 subjects, a separate validation cohort of 130 or so different subjects was used. To predict cytomegalovirus infection status, the study combined high-throughput TCR immunosequencing, statistical association of individual TCRs with disease status, and machine learning. A later analysis re-analyzed previously published TCR beta repertoires from roughly 600 donors and added high-resolution HLA genotyping to study TCR occurrence patterns. Rather than using new phenotypic data, the later analysis identified candidate immune exposures from TCR beta sequences and from how often those sequences occurred across donors. An earlier analysis of around 580 of the donors used high-throughput TCR beta sequencing to judge whether each TCR beta V gene segment behaved as functional or pseudogenic. Donor age, sex, ethnicity and CMV serostatus were collected together with the repertoire data. A later genetic analysis used genome-wide SNP genotypes for about 60% of the roughly 670 donors, treating that subset as a discovery cohort. Every discovery cohort repertoire had been produced on one sequencing platform. HLA typing covered class I and class II loci at four-digit resolution. The number of donors typed differed by locus, with 629-630 for A, B, C, DRB1 and DQB1, around 500 for DQA1, over 600 for DPA1, and under 490 for DPB1. About five DR-DQ haplotypes were treated as single units for association and clustering because of strong linkage in the cohort. Across some 400 genotyped donors of the cohort, an average of about 250,000 unique TCR beta nucleotide sequences per donor were sequenced, and around 20% of those sequences were non-productive.

The cohort was made up of about 610 healthy bone marrow donors. At the time of sampling, all cohort members were nominally healthy, though unrecorded immune exposures were likely present. The donor was CMV seropositive and belonged to the group of more than 250 seropositive cohort members. A peripheral blood sample was provided by each donor, and peripheral blood mononuclear cells were used for TCR beta sequencing. Genomic DNA extraction from the blood cell samples was performed with the Qiagen DNeasy Blood Extraction Kit. The method was the immunoSEQ multiplex PCR assay. A mixture of 60 forward primers for TCR Vbeta segments and 13 reverse primers for TCR Jbeta segments was used in the multiplex PCR. The CDR3 region of rearranged TCR beta genes was amplified from genomic DNA by a multiplex PCR assay. Amplified TCR beta libraries were sequenced as 87-base-pair reads on the Illumina HiSeq System. In the original analysis: A later analysis counted tens of millions of unique TCR beta chains across the 500 to 850 repertoires, and roughly 9.9 million of these chains were shared by at least two donors. A nearest-neighbor algorithm error-corrected the raw reads and collapsed the reads into unique sequences, merging closely related sequences to remove PCR and sequencing errors. Alignment of CDR3 sequences to IMGT reference sequences was used to assign V, D and J gene segments. For a sequence to be retained, a match of at least six nucleotides to both a V gene segment and a J gene segment was required. A rearrangement was called productive if the CDR3 had no stop codons and remained in frame with V and J, and every other rearrangement was called non-productive. CDR3 was defined according to IMGT convention as the region running from the second conserved V-encoded cysteine to the conserved J-encoded phenylalanine. The earlier analysis of 450 to 750 of the donors excluded any sequence lacking an unambiguous match to a single V gene segment. In an earlier analysis of around 590 of the donors, a V segment was called functional when productive rearrangements were above 56.7%, and segregating when the standard deviation between donors exceeded 5%. A statistical classification framework was built to diagnose cytomegalovirus status from the catalog of TCR beta chain sequences. In a later analysis, V and J genes were assigned by comparing TCR nucleotide sequences against IMGT/GENE-DB human TR gene sequences. The TCRdist pipeline was used in a later analysis to assign CDR3 sequences and most-parsimonious VDJ recombination scenarios. A later analysis defined each TCR beta chain by its CDR3 amino acid sequence plus V-gene family, and excluded reads lacking a unique V-gene family. In a later analysis, approximately 640 highly shared, low-generation-probability nucleotide sequences were removed to address suspected cross-contamination and a sequencing artifact. A later analysis calculated a clonal expansion index for each public chain from normalized within-repertoire ranks of inferred template counts. In a later analysis, generation probabilities were computed using a VDJ recombination model fitted to out-of-frame rearrangements, and the results were checked against IGoR. Hypergeometric tests were used in a later analysis to score TCR-TCR, TCR-HLA and TCR-CMV co-occurrence, with a repertoire-size bias correction applied to the TCR pairs. A later analysis estimated false discovery rates by permuting HLA or CMV assignments 20 times. In a later analysis, co-occurring TCRs were grouped using DBSCAN, and TCRdist sequence similarity was added for clustering within HLA-allele-positive subsets. Co-occurrence clustering excluded repertoires with fewer than 30,000 or more than 120,000 public chains, plus five with anomalous nucleotide sharing. Not all clones reach the TCRdb copy of this immuneACCESS table, which keeps in-frame sequences only. Checked studies attribute under half of the gap to unresolved V genes and leave the rest unexplained. V and J calls and clone size follow that table, whereas D and trimming were derived from the DNA. This sample comprises about 220,000 clones, roughly 82% of them detected only once. 5.4% of the sample comes from the top ten.

As concerns this clone: The antigen it binds to is not known. The sample holds no much larger clone one base away, and base qualities are not on file.

The CDR1 and CDR2 encoded by the germline V gene are SGHAT and FQNNGV. CDR3 length: 14 amino acids, cysteine to phenylalanine. Left in the record is the CDR3 DNA by itself, 42 bases read in frame from the first base. The junction shows trimming of 1 base on V and 6 bases on J, plus 7 bases between the germline ends. Findings and caveats that apply to the study as a whole: It was suggested by the authors that the approach could potentially be generalized to other disease states and immunological phenotypes. Over 15 rarely observed V segments, including chromosome 9 orphons, were excluded from the earlier analysis of several hundred of the donors because counts were too low. The sequencing pipeline was judged likely to have produced a cluster of highly shared sequence variants as a technical artifact. A later analysis found that TCR association rates varied across HLA loci, with DRB1 alleles showing the most associated TCRs and HLA-C alleles the fewest. In a later analysis, most CMV-associated TCR beta chains were found to appear HLA-restricted, with HLA associations seemingly driven largely by CMV exposure. Most TCR sequences were observed very rarely across donors, whereas some public TCRs were present in many individuals. Some IMGT-functional V segments, including TRBV6-2 and TRBV6-3, could not be distinguished by the 87-base-pair reads and were therefore excluded. Roughly uniform sequencing depth across donors was assumed in presence/absence analyses, although this assumption may not hold. A few of the identified cytomegalovirus-associated TCR beta chains were confirmed in vitro to be specific for cytomegalovirus antigens. Linkage disequilibrium might explain the correlated functional status among segregating V segments, but an unknown experimental factor could not be excluded. Specific HLA alleles were associated with 15,000 to 20,000 TCR beta sequences at a false discovery rate of 0.05 in a later analysis. Because some donors lacked HLA typing at each locus, the association tests relied only on the typed subset. A later genetic analysis reported fewer N-insertions in productive TCRs among donors in an Asian-associated ancestry cluster than the roughly 620-donor mean. In a later analysis, HLA-associated TCR beta chains were found to be more clonally expanded and to have lower generation probabilities than equally common non-associated chains. In a later analysis, several top co-occurrence clusters were reported to appear linked to parvovirus B19, influenza, CMV and Epstein-Barr virus. A further reported finding was that TCR beta sequences accurately predicted the HLA-A and HLA-B alleles for most subjects in the first cohort. Immune exposure information for the cohort was limited to CMV serostatus. Broadly in line with IMGT annotations, most TCR beta V segments showed up in productive rearrangements about 87% or about 30% of the time in an earlier analysis of approximately 640 of the donors. When HLA alleles, especially DR and DQ, strongly co-occurred, attributing TCR associations to individual alleles was difficult. An association between a missense DCLRE1C variant and V-gene and J-gene trimming of TCR beta chains was found in a later genetic analysis and replicated in an independent cohort. In this cohort, only TCR beta chains were sequenced, and detectable features were limited by the absence of alpha or paired-chain data. In both the original and validation cohorts, the classifier was reported to diagnose cytomegalovirus status with high specificity and sensitivity. The study gave a list of 150 to 200 TCR beta chains associated with cytomegalovirus.

This sequence uses TRBV11-2 and TRBJ1-6, with the D gene call left open. The sample taken for sequencing was PBMCs. This receptor was identified in a woman aged 40 to 49 in good health and CMV-seropositive. The DNA sequence reads TGTGCCAGCAGCTTAGGACGGAGTAATTCACCCCTCCACTTT. This yields the protein CASSLGRSNSPLHF.